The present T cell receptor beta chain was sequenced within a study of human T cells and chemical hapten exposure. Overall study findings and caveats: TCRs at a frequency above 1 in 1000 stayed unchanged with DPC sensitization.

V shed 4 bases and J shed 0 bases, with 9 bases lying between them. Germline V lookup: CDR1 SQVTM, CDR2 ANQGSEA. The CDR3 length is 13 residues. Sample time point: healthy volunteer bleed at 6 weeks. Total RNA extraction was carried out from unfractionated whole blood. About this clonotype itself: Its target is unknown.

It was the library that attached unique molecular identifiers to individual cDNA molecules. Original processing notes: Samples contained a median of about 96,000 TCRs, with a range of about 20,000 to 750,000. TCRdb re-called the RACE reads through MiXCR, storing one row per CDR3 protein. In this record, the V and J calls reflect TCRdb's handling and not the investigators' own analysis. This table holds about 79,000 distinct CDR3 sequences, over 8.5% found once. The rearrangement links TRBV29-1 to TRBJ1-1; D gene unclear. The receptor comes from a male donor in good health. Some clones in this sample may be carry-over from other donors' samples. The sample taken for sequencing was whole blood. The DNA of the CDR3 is TGCAGCGTTGTAGGACTTTTGAACACTGAAGCTTTCTTT. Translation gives CSVVGLLNTEAFF.